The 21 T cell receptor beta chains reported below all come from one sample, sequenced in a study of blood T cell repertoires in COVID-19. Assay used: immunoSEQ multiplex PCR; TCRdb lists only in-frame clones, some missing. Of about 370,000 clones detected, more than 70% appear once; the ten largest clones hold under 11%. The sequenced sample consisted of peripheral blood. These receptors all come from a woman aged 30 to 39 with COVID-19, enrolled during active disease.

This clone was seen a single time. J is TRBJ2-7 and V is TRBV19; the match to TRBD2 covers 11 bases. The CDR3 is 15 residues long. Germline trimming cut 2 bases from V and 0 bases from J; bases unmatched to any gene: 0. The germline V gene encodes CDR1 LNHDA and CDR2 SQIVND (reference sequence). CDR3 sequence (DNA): TGTGCCAGTAGTATACTAGCGGGAGGCTCCTACGAGCAGTACTTC. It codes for CASSILAGGSYEQYF.

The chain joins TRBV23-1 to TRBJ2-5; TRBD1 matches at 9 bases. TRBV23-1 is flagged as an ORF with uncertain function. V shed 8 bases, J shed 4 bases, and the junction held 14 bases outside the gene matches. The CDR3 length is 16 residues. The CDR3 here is CASGATGTGCRETQYF. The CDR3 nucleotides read TGCGCCAGCGGAGCAACCGGGACAGGGTGTCGAGAGACCCAGTACTTC.

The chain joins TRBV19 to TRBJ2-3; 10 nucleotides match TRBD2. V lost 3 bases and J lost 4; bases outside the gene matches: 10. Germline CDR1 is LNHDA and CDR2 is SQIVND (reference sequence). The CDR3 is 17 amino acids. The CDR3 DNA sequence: TGTGCCAGTAGTATGAGGGTGGCTAGCGGGAGCCCAGATACGCAGTATTTT. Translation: CASSMRVASGSPDTQYF.

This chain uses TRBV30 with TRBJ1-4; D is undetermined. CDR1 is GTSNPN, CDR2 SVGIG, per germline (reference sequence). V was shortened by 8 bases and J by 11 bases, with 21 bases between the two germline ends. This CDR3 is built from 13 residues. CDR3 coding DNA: TGTGCCACCCGACCGCTGTCGGTGGAGAAACTGTTTTTT. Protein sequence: CATRPLSVEKLFF.

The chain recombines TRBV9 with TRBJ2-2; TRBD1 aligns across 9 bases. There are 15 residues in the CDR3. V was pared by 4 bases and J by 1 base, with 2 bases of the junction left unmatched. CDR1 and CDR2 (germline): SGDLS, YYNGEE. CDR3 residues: CASSPTGGNTGELFF. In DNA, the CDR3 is TGTGCCAGCAGCCCGACAGGGGGGAACACCGGGGAGCTGTTTTTT.

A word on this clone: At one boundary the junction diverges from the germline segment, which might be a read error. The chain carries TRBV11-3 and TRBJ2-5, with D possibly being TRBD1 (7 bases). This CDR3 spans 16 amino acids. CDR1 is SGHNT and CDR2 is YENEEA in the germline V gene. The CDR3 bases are TGTGCCAGCAGTTTAGGAAGGCAACAGGGGAGGGAGACCCAGTACTTC. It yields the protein CASSLGRQQGRETQYF.

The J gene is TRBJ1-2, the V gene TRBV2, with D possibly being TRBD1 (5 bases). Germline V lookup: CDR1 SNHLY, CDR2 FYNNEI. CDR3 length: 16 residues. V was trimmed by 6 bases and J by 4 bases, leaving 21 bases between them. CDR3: CASSREAGGSRYGYTF. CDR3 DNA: TGTGCCAGCAGCCGAGAGGCGGGGGGTTCGCGCTATGGCTACACCTTC.

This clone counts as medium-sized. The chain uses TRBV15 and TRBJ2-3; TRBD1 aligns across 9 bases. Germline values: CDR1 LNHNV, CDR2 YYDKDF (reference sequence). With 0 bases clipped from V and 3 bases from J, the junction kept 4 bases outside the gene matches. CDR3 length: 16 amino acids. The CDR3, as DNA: TGTGCCACCAGCAGAGATCCGGGGACAGGGACAGATACGCAGTATTTT. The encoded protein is CATSRDPGTGTDTQYF.

The CDR3 DNA reads as TGCAGTGCTAGTATGGCAGTTCAAGAGACCCAGTACTTC. Its protein is CSASMAVQETQYF. The rearrangement joins TRBV20-1 to TRBJ2-5; no firm D call. V was pared by 3 bases and J by 2 bases, with 10 bases between. From germline, CDR1 is DFQATT and CDR2 SNEGSKA (reference sequence). The CDR3 totals 13 residues.

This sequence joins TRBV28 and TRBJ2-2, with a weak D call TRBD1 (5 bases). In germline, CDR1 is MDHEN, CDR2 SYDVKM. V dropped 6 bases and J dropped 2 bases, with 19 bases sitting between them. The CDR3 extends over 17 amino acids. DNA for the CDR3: TGTGCCAGCAGGCCCTCGGATGGGGCCTCCAACACCGGGGAGCTGTTTTTT. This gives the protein CASRPSDGASNTGELFF.

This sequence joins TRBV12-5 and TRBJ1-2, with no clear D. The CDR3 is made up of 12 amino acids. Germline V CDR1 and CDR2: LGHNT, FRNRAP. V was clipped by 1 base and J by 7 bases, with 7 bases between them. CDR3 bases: TGTGCTAGTGGTTTGGATACAATTGGCTACACCTTC. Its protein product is CASGLDTIGYTF.

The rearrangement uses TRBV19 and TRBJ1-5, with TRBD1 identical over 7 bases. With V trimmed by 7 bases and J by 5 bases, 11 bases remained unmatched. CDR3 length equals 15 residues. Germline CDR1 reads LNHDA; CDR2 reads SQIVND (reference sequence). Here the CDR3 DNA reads TGTGCCAGTACGCGGACAGGCCCCGGAGATCAGCCCCAGCATTTT. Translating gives CASTRTGPGDQPQHF.

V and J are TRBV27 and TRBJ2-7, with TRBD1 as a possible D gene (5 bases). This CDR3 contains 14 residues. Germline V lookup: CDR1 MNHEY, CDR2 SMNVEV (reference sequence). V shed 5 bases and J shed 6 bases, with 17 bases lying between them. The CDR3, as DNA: TGTGCCAGCAGTCCCCGACAGTCCCTCGGCGAGCAGTACTTC. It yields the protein CASSPRQSLGEQYF.

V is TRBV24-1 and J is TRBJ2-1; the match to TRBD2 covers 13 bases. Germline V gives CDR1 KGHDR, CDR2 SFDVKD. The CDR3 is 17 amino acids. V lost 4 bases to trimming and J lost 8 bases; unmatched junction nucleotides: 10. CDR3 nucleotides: TGTGCCACCAGTGACCCCGGGACTAGCGGGAATGGGGATGAGCAGTTCTTC. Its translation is CATSDPGTSGNGDEQFF.

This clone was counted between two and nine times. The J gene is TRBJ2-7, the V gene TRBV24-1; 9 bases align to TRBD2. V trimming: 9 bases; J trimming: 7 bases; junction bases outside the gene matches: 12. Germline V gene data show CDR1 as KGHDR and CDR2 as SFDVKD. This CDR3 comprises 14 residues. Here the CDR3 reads CATQGIAGAGEQYF. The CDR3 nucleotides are TGTGCCACCCAAGGGATAGCGGGAGCCGGGGAGCAGTACTTC.

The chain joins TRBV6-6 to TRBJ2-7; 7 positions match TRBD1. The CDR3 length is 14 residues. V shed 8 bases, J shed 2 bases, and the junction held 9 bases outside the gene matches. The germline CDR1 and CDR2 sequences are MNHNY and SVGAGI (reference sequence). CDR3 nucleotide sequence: TGTGCCAGCTCTATGGCAGGGGGTCCCTACGAGCAGTACTTC. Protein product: CASSMAGGPYEQYF.

The CDR3 loop is CASSLASGDEQFF. The CDR3 DNA reads TGCGCCAGCAGCTTGGCTAGCGGCGATGAGCAGTTCTTC. This chain uses TRBV5-1 with TRBJ2-1; 7 bases map to TRBD2. This CDR3 is built from 13 residues. The ends lost 0 bases at V and 8 bases at J; junction bases unmatched: 2. The V gene's germline CDR1 is SGHRS and CDR2 YFSETQ.

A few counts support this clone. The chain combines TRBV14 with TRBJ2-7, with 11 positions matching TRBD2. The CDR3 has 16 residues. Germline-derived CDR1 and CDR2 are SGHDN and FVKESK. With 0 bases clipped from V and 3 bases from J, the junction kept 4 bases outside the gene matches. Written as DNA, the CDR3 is TGTGCCAGCAGCCAAGAGTCAACTAGCGGGAGCTACGAGCAGTACTTC. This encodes CASSQESTSGSYEQYF.

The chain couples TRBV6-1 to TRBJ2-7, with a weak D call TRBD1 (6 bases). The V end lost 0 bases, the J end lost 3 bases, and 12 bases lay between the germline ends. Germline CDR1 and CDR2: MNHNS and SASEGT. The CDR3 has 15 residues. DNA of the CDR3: TGTGCCAGCAGTGAAGCATGGGACAACCACTACGAGCAGTACTTC. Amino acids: CASSEAWDNHYEQYF.

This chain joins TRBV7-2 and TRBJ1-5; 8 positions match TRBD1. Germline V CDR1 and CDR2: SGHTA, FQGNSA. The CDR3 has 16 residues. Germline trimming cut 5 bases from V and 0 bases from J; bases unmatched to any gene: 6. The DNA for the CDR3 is TGTGCCAGCAGCATCACAGGGGGTCCTAGCAATCAGCCCCAGCATTTT. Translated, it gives CASSITGGPSNQPQHF.

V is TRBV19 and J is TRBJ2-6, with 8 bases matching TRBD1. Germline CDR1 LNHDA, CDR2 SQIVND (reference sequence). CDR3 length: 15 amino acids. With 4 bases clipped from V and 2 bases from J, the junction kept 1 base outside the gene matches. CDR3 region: CASSTTGAGANVLTF. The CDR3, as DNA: TGTGCCAGTAGTACGACAGGGGCTGGGGCCAACGTCCTGACTTTC.